This is a list of T cell receptor beta chains from one sample in a study of blood T cell repertoires in COVID-19. Generated by immunoSEQ multiplex PCR, the TCRdb table keeps only in-frame clones and is missing some. The profile covers approximately 100,000 clones, with over 70% appearing a single time and about 1% taken by the ten largest. The sequenced sample was peripheral blood. The origin of the receptors is a human donor with acute or convalescent COVID-19. The donor label of this sample is uncertain. CDR3s include the opening cysteine and the closing phenylalanine or tryptophan. A D gene is named only where the DNA matches it firmly. Clone size, where shown, is once, few, many, or a class for clones that have expanded.

D | J | size | V | DNA | CDR3
- | TRBJ1-6 | - | TRBV19 | TGTGCCAGTGCCACAGGGTCCACAAATTCACCCCTCCACTTT | CASATGSTNSPLHF
- | TRBJ2-7 | - | TRBV19 | TGTGCCAGTAGTATGGCCTCAAACCCCTCCTACGAGCAGTACTTC | CASSMASNPSYEQYF
- | TRBJ2-3 | - | TRBV30 | TGTGCCTGGAGTGCACTCCCAGGGCAGCCGCAGTATTTT | CAWSALPGQPQYF
- | TRBJ1-2 | - | TRBV12-3/TRBV12-4 | TGTGCCAGCAGTGCCCGGTACGGCTACACCTTC | CASSARYGYTF
- | TRBJ1-2 | few | TRBV7-2 | TGTGCCAGCAGCTCCTCGACAGGTGACTATGGCTACACCTTC | CASSSSTGDYGYTF
- | TRBJ2-1 | - | TRBV18 | TGTGCCAGCTCACCTAGGGCGGGGACCGCCTACAATGAGCAGTTCTTC | CASSPRAGTAYNEQFF
TRBD2 | TRBJ2-3 | once | TRBV3-1/TRBV3-2 | TGTGCCAGCAGCCTGCGACTAGCGGGAACCCTCGGTACAGATACGCAGTATTTT | CASSLRLAGTLGTDTQYF
- | TRBJ2-3 | once | TRBV24-1 | TGTGCCACCAGTGATTTACAGGGCACAGATACGCAGTATTTT | CATSDLQGTDTQYF
TRBD1 | TRBJ1-3 | - | TRBV13 | TGTGCCAGCAGCCTGGGACAGGTCTCTGGAAACACCATATATTTT | CASSLGQVSGNTIYF
- | TRBJ1-3 | - | TRBV12-3/TRBV12-4 | TGTGCCAGCAGCCGCGCATCTGGAAACACCATATATTTT | CASSRASGNTIYF
TRBD2 | TRBJ2-5 | - | TRBV25-1 | TGTGCCAGCAGCCCGCGACTAGCGGGAGGGGAGACCCAGTACTTC | CASSPRLAGGETQYF
- | TRBJ1-2 | - | TRBV18 | TGTGCCAGCTCACCGACAGGAGGTCCAGCTAACTATGGCTACACCTTC | CASSPTGGPANYGYTF
TRBD1 | TRBJ1-6 | - | TRBV7-2 | TGTGCCAGCAGCTTAGGGGACAGCCGCCGGAATTCACCCCTCCACTTT | CASSLGDSRRNSPLHF
TRBD1 | TRBJ1-1 | - | TRBV6-5 | TGTGCCAGCAGGGACAGGATGAGGGGCACTGAAGCTTTCTTT | CASRDRMRGTEAFF
- | TRBJ2-3 | - | TRBV7-2 | TGTGCCAGCAGCCCAGACACAGATACGCAGTATTTT | CASSPDTDTQYF
- | TRBJ1-2 | - | TRBV27 | TGTGCCAGCAGTTTATTTCGTGGCTACACCTTC | CASSLFRGYTF
- | TRBJ2-1 | - | TRBV7-8 | TGTGCCAGCAGCTTAGAAGGGGGTGACACCAATGAGCAGTTCTTC | CASSLEGGDTNEQFF
TRBD1 | TRBJ2-3 | - | TRBV6-6 | TGTGCCAGCAGACGCGGACAGGGAACAGATACGCAGTATTTT | CASRRGQGTDTQYF
TRBD2 | TRBJ2-1 | - | TRBV24-1 | TGTGCCACCAGTGATCGGATCTCACGAGCGGGGGTCGAGCAGTTCTTC | CATSDRISRAGVEQFF
- | TRBJ1-6 | - | TRBV19 | TGTGCCAGTAGTGCCTCACAGGGTTTCTCCCTCCACTTT | CASSASQGFSLHF
- | TRBJ1-1 | - | TRBV3-1/TRBV3-2 | TGTGCCAGCAGCCAGACAAGGAACACTGAAGCTTTCTTT | CASSQTRNTEAFF
- | TRBJ1-1 | - | TRBV30 | TGTGCCTGGAGTGTTTCAGTTAACACTGAAGCTTTCTTT | CAWSVSVNTEAFF
- | TRBJ2-7 | - | TRBV10-3 | TGTGCCATCAGTGACAGGGCCTACGAGCAGTACTTC | CAISDRAYEQYF
- | TRBJ1-5 | - | TRBV18 | TGTGCCAGCTCACCCTCTAGCAATCAGCCCCAGCATTTT | CASSPSSNQPQHF
TRBD2 | TRBJ2-3 | - | TRBV24-1 | TGTGCCACCAGTGACCTAGGGACTAGCGGGGATCTACTTCGGGACACAGATACGCAGTATTTT | CATSDLGTSGDLLRDTDTQYF
TRBD2 | TRBJ2-3 | - | TRBV7-6 | TGTGCCAGCAGCTTGAGACTAGCGGGGGGGCCAGATACGCAGTATTTT | CASSLRLAGGPDTQYF
TRBD1 | TRBJ1-4 | - | TRBV6-1 | TGTGCCAGCAGTGAGTACAGGGGTGAGGAAAAACTGTTTTTT | CASSEYRGEEKLFF
TRBD2 | TRBJ2-7 | - | TRBV7-6 | TGTGCCAGCAGCTTAAGAGGCGGGATAGCGGGGGGGCACTCTACTAGTTCCTACGAGCAGTACTTC | CASSLRGGIAGGHSTSSYEQYF
TRBD1 | TRBJ1-2 | - | TRBV5-1 | TGCGCCAGCAGTCTGGACAGGTCGGAACTCTATGGCTACACCTTC | CASSLDRSELYGYTF
- | TRBJ2-4 | - | TRBV19 | TGTGCCAGTAGTATAGGTCAGGGTACGACCAAAAACATTCAGTACTTC | CASSIGQGTTKNIQYF
- | TRBJ2-7 | - | TRBV5-1 | TGCGCCAGCAGCTTGGATGGTGCAGGGACCTACGAGCAGTACTTC | CASSLDGAGTYEQYF
- | TRBJ2-1 | - | TRBV9 | TGTGCCAGCAGCGGAGGACTAAATGAGCAGTTCTTC | CASSGGLNEQFF
TRBD1 | TRBJ2-1 | - | TRBV19 | TGTGCCAGTAGCATCCTCGGGACAGGGGTGAATGAGCAGTTCTTC | CASSILGTGVNEQFF
TRBD1 | TRBJ1-1 | - | TRBV19 | TGTGCCAGTAGTATTTTAGGGACAGGGTCGGACACTGAAGCTTTCTTT | CASSILGTGSDTEAFF
- | TRBJ1-4 | few | TRBV11-2 | TGTGCCAGCAGCTTAGTAGCTACGGGTAATGAAAAACTGTTTTTT | CASSLVATGNEKLFF
TRBD2 | TRBJ2-5 | - | TRBV19 | TGTGCCAGTAGTGGACTAGCGGGGAGGAAAGAGACCCAGTACTTC | CASSGLAGRKETQYF
- | TRBJ2-2 | - | TRBV4-1 | TGCGCCAGCAGCCAAGGGCGGTATTCTAACACCGGGGAGCTGTTTTTT | CASSQGRYSNTGELFF
- | TRBJ2-5 | - | TRBV7-9 | TGTGCCAGCAGCTTAGCGGGGGGACAAGAGACCCAGTACTTC | CASSLAGGQETQYF
- | TRBJ1-1 | few | TRBV7-9 | TGTGCCAGCAGCTTCTCCACTGAAGCTTTCTTT | CASSFSTEAFF
- | TRBJ1-6 | - | TRBV27 | TGTGCCAGCACCCGGGACACGAATAATTCACCCCTCCACTTT | CASTRDTNNSPLHF
- | TRBJ2-1 | - | TRBV5-6 | TGTGCCAGCAGCTTGAGGCGGTTCAATGAGCAGTTCTTC | CASSLRRFNEQFF
- | TRBJ2-1 | few | TRBV2 | TGTGCCAGCAGCCTACAGGGGGGGAGCTCCTACAATGAGCAGTTCTTC | CASSLQGGSSYNEQFF
- | TRBJ1-1 | few | TRBV4-2 | TGTGCCAGCAGCCAAGGGGGGAGGACTGAAGCTTTCTTT | CASSQGGRTEAFF
- | TRBJ1-3 | - | TRBV5-1 | TGCGCCAGCAGCTTGACCACAGGGTCCCAGGGAAACACCATATATTTT | CASSLTTGSQGNTIYF
TRBD1 | TRBJ2-2 | - | TRBV19 | TGTGCCAGTAGGACAGGGGGCATTGAGATTGGCGGGGAGCTGTTTTTT | CASRTGGIEIGGELFF
TRBD2 | TRBJ2-5 | - | TRBV3-1/TRBV3-2 | TGTGCCAGCAGCCAAGATCTGGGGGCGGGGGGGCGAGAGACCCAGTACTTC | CASSQDLGAGGRETQYF
- | TRBJ2-2 | - | TRBV3-1/TRBV3-2 | TGTGCCAGCAGCCAAGAGCAGCAGGGATACACCGGGGAGCTGTTTTTT | CASSQEQQGYTGELFF
TRBD2 | TRBJ2-1 | - | TRBV24-1 | TGTGCCACCAGTAAGAGCGGGGGGGGTTACAATGAGCAGTTCTTC | CATSKSGGGYNEQFF
- | TRBJ2-5 | - | TRBV3-1/TRBV3-2 | TGTGCCAGCAGCCAAATGGTCGGGAGTACGTACCAAGAGACCCAGTACTTC | CASSQMVGSTYQETQYF
TRBD1 | TRBJ1-2 | few | TRBV7-9 | TGTGCCAGCAGCTCGGGACAGGGGAGTGATGGCTACACCTTC | CASSSGQGSDGYTF
TRBD1 | TRBJ2-2 | - | TRBV7-9 | TGTGCCAGCAGAGGACAGGGGGAGTTTGGGGAGCTGTTTTTT | CASRGQGEFGELFF